This TCR beta chain is from a study of control samples from healthy donors and cancer patients. Method: immunoSEQ multiplex PCR; TCRdb's copy keeps in-frame clones and lacks some. The sample carries 100,000 to 150,000 clones, 80% to 95% recorded once. This CDR3 is built from 16 residues. Germline CDR1 LGHDT, CDR2 YNNKEL (reference sequence). Trimming took 6 bases from V and 0 from J, leaving 15 bases between them. The sequenced material came from blood. The chain employs TRBV3-1 (or the pseudogene TRBV3-2) and TRBJ2-1; weak D call: TRBD1 (5 bases). The origin of this receptor is a woman aged 45-59 years in good health. The CDR3 is CASSPRASSSYNEQFF. The CDR3, as DNA: TGTGCCAGCAGTCCCAGGGCGTCTAGCTCCTACAATGAGCAGTTCTTC.